One TCR beta chain is described in this entry. No antigen is known for it. TCRdb's table, derived via immunoSEQ multiplex PCR, lists solely in-frame clones and lacks some. The sample carries 2 million to 2.5 million clones, 80% to 95% recorded once. The ends were cut back, 3 bases at V and 6 bases at J, with 10 bases in the middle. Germline values: CDR1 KGHSH, CDR2 LQKENI. CDR3 length: 13 amino acids. The data belong to a study of shared clonotypes between healthy human individuals. Study outcomes and limitations: Shared clonotypes across all four donors exceeded non-shared ones in generation probability.

In the CD4+ fraction, cells were divided into CD45RA+ naive and CD45RA-negative memory subsets. This chain uses TRBV18 with TRBJ2-3; no definite D call. Sequencing was done on a sample of naive CD4+ T cells from PBMCs. Subset meaning: CD45RA+ positively selected. This sequence was found in a man aged 18 to 29 in good health. Some clones in this sample may be carry-over from other donors' samples. The CDR3 reads CASSPGVKDTQYF. Here the CDR3 DNA reads TGTGCCAGCTCACCCGGAGTTAAGGATACGCAGTATTTT.